The sequence of this T cell receptor beta chain was determined in a study of shared clonotypes between healthy human individuals. Worth noting for this clone: Its antigen is still unknown.

Whole-study results and caveats: The four-donor shared clonotypes exceeded non-shared clonotypes in generation probability, with non-shared ones scoring lower. Exclusively blood specimens were collected; tissue repertoires likely differ.

The V and J ends lost 0 bases and 0 bases respectively, with 21 bases between them. The CDR3 totals 20 residues. In germline, CDR1 is LNHDA, CDR2 SQIVND (reference sequence). Original analysis: Filtering differed, since immunoSEQ gave only junction sequences and no quality scores. Assay: immunoSEQ multiplex PCR; the TCRdb copy retains only in-frame clones and omits some. D and trimming come from the DNA, and the V and J calls and clone size come from that table. The sample lists about 2.4 million clones; 80% to 95% were seen once. The sequence came from a man aged 18 to 35 in good health. Some clones in this sample may be carry-over from other donors' samples. The chain combines TRBV19 with TRBJ2-1; the D gene is possibly TRBD2 (6 bases). Sequenced material: naive CD4+ T cells from PBMCs. Subset: CD45RA+ positively selected. CDR3 sequence (DNA): TGTGCCAGTAGTATAGATCCCTTCCGGCGGCGGGATAACTCCTACAATGAGCAGTTCTTC. Protein sequence: CASSIDPFRRRDNSYNEQFF.